The table lists the clone carrying this TCR beta chain with many counts. The target antigen is unknown. This entry comes from a study of neurological immune-mediated disorders. The time point was: technical triplicate 1. Libraries from sorted cells each used fewer than 1.1 million CD4+ or CD8+ T cells. Between the trimmed V and J ends, which lost 6 bases and 6 bases, there was a span of 21 bases. Germline V CDR1 and CDR2: MRHNA, SNTAGT. The CDR3 extends over 16 amino acids. 5'RACE generated cDNA with 10-nucleotide random UMIs. Sequencing of 15-18 subjects in each run yielded over 160 million TCR-beta sequences. In TCRdb, the 5' RACE reads were re-called with MiXCR into one record per CDR3 protein. The sample carries 20,000 to 30,000 distinct CDR3 sequences, about 13% recorded once. General study findings and limits: The level of TCR clonal expansion was highest in patients with HTLV-1-associated myelopathy and lowest in multiple sclerosis, where it fell below the level seen in healthy controls.

The sequenced sample consisted of CD4+ T cells from blood. The chain is built from TRBV6-4 and TRBJ2-4; D possibly corresponds to TRBD1 (6 bases). The origin of this receptor is a female donor with HTLV-1-associated myelopathy (HAM/TSP). The CDR3 protein is CASSGDGDISLNIQYF. The CDR3 coding sequence is TGTGCCAGCAGCGGAGACGGGGACATCTCATTAAACATTCAGTACTTC.